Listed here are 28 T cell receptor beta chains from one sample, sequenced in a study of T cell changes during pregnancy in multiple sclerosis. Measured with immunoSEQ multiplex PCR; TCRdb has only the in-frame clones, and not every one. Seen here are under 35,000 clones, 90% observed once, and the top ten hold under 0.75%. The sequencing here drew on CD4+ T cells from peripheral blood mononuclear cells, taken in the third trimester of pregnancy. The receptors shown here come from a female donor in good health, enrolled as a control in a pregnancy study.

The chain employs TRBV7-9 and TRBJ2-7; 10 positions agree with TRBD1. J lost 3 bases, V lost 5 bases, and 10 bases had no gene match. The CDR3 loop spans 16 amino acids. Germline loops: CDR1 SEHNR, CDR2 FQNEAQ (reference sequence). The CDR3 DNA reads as TGTGCCAGCAGCCCGCCGGGACAGGGGCTTGTCTACGAGCAGTACTTC. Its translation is CASSPPGQGLVYEQYF.

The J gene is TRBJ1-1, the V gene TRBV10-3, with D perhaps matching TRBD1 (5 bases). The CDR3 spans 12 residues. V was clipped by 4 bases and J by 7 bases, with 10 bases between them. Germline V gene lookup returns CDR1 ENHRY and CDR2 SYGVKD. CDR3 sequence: CAISVPGGEAFF. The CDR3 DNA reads TGTGCCATCAGTGTACCGGGGGGTGAAGCTTTCTTT.

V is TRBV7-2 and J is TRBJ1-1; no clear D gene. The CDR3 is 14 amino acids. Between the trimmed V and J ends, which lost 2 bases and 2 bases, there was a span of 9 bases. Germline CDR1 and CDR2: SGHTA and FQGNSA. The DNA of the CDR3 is TGTGCCAGCAGCTTAACAAGTCCTAACACTGAAGCTTTCTTT. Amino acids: CASSLTSPNTEAFF.

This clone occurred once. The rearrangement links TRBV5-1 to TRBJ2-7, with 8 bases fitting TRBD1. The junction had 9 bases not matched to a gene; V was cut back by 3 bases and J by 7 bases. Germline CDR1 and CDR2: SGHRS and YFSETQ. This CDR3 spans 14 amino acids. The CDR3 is CASSSGTGPVEQYF. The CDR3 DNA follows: TGCGCCAGCAGCTCAGGGACAGGCCCGGTGGAGCAGTACTTC. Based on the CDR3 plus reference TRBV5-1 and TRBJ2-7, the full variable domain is KAGVTQTPRYLIKTRGQQVTLSCSPISGHRSVSWYQQTPGQGLQFLFEYFSETQRNKGNFPGRFSGRQFSNSRSEMNVSTLELGDSALYLCASSSGTGPVEQYFGPGTRLTVT.

This chain's CDR3 is CASSLAWGDRSGNTIYF. Written as DNA, the CDR3 is TGTGCCAGCAGCTTAGCGTGGGGGGACCGCTCTGGAAACACCATATATTTT. The chain couples TRBV7-8 to TRBJ1-3; TRBD1 might be the D (5 bases). V was trimmed by 0 bases and J by 0 bases, leaving 12 bases between them. CDR3 length: 17 residues. The V gene's germline CDR1 is SGHVS and CDR2 FQNEAQ.

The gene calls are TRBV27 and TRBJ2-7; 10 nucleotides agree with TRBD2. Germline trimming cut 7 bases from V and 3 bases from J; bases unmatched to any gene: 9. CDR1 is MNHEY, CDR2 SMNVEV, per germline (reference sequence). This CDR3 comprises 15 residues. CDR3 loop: CASKVGSGGHYEQYF. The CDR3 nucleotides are TGTGCCAGCAAAGTGGGTAGCGGGGGGCACTACGAGCAGTACTTC.

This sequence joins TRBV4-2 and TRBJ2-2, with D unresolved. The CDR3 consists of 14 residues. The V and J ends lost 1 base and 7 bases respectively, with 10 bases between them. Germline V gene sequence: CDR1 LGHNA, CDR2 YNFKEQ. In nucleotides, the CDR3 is TGTGCCAGCAGCCAAGTCGAGCGCGGCGGGGAGCTGTTTTTT. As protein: CASSQVERGGELFF.

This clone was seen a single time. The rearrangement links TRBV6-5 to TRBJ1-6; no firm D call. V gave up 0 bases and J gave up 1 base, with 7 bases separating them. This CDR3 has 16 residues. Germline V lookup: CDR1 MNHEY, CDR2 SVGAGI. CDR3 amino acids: CASSYSGSSYNSPLHF. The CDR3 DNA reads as TGTGCCAGCAGTTACTCGGGGAGTTCCTATAATTCACCCCTCCACTTT.

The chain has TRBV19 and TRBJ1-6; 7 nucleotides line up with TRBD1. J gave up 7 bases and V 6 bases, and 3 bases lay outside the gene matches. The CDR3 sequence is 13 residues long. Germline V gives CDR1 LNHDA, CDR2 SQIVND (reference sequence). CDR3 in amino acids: CASSPRGNSPLHF. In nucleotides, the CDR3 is TGTGCCAGTAGCCCCAGGGGGAATTCACCCCTCCACTTT.

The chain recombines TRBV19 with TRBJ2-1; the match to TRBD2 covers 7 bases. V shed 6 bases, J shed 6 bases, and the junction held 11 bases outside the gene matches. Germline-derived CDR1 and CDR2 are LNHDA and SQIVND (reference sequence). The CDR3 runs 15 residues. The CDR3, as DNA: TGTGCCAGTAGGCCCCAGGGAGGGAGAGGCAATGAGCAGTTCTTC. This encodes CASRPQGGRGNEQFF.

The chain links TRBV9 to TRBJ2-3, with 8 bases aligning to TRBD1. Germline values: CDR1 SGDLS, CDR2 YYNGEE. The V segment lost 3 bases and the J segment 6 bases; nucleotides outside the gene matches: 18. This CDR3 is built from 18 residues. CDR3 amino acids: CASSATSRDRSQGDTQYF. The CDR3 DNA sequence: TGTGCCAGCAGCGCCACTTCACGGGACAGGTCCCAGGGGGATACGCAGTATTTT.

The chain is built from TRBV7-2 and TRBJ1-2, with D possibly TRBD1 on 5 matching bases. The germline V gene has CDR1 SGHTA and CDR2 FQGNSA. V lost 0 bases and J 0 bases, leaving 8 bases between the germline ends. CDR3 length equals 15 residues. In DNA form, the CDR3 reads TGTGCCAGCAGCTTAGCTATGACAGCTAACTATGGCTACACCTTC. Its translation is CASSLAMTANYGYTF.

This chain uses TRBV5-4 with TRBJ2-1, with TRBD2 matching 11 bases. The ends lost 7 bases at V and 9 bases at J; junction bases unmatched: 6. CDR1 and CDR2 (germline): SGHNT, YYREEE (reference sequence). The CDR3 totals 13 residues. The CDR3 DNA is TGTGCCAGCTCCCGTAGCGGGGGGGCTGAGCAGTTCTTC. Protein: CASSRSGGAEQFF.

The CDR3 region has the DNA TGTGCCAGCAGCTTGACGGCTAGCGGGAGGAGGGATACGCAGTATTTT. Translated, it gives CASSLTASGRRDTQYF. The rearrangement joins TRBV5-4 to TRBJ2-3, with 11 bases matching TRBD2. This CDR3 spans 16 amino acids. Germline V gene lookup returns CDR1 SGHNT and CDR2 YYREEE (reference sequence). With V trimmed by 1 base and J by 6 bases, 7 bases remained unmatched.

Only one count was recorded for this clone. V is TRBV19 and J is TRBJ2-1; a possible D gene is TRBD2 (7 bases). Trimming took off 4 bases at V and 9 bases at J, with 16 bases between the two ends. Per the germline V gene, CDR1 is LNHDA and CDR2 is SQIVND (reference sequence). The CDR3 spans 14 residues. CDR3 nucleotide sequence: TGTGCCAGTAGTAGCGGGGGCAAAGGTGGTGAGCAGTTCTTC. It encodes CASSSGGKGGEQFF.

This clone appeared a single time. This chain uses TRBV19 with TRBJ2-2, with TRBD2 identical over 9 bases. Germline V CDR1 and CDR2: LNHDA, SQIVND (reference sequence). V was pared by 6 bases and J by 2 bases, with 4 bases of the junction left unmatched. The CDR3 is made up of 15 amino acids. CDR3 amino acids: CASRASGANTGELFF. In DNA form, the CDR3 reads TGTGCCAGTAGGGCTAGCGGGGCTAACACCGGGGAGCTGTTTTTT.

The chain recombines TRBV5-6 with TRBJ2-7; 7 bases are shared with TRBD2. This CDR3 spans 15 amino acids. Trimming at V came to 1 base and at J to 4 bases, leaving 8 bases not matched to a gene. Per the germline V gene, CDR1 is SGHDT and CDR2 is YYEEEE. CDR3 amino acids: CASSLISGTPYEQYF. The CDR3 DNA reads TGTGCCAGCAGCTTGATAAGCGGGACCCCGTACGAGCAGTACTTC. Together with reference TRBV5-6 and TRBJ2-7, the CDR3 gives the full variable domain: DAGVTQSPTHLIKTRGQQVTLRCSPKSGHDTVSWYQQALGQGPQFIFQYYEEEERQRGNFPDRFSGHQFPNYSSELNVNALLLGDSALYLCASSLISGTPYEQYFGPGTRLTVT.

The CDR3 coding sequence is TGTGCCAGCAGCCAAGATTACGGGAGCGGCTACACCTTC. Protein sequence: CASSQDYGSGYTF. V usage is TRBV14 and J usage is TRBJ1-2; no definite D call. Trimming shortened V by 0 bases and J by 8 bases, and 10 bases separated the two germline ends. Germline V lookup: CDR1 SGHDN, CDR2 FVKESK. CDR3 length: 13 amino acids.

The CDR3 DNA follows: TGTGCCAGCAGTTCCCTCTACACCGGGGAGCTGTTTTTT. It yields the protein CASSSLYTGELFF. This chain uses TRBV28 with TRBJ2-2; no clear D gene. Germline V gives CDR1 MDHEN, CDR2 SYDVKM. V gave up 4 bases and J gave up 3 bases, with 6 bases separating them. There are 13 residues in the CDR3.

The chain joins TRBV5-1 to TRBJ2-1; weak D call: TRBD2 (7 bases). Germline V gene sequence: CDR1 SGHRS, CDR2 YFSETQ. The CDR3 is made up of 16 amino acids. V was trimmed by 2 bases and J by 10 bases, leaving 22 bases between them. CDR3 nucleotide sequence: TGCGCCAGCAGCTTCGGTGGGGGGGGCGTAATTTGGGAGCAGTTCTTC. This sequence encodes CASSFGGGGVIWEQFF.

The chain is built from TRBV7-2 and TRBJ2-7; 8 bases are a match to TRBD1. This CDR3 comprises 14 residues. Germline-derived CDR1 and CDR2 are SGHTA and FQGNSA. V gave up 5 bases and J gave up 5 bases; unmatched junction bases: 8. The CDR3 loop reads CASSPGQGPHEQYF. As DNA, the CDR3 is TGTGCCAGCAGCCCCGGACAGGGCCCCCACGAGCAGTACTTC.

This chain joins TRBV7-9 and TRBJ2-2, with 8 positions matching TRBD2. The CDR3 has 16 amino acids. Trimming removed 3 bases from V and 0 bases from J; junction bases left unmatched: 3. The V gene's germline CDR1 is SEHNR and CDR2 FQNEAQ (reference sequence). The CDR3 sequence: CASSFPSGSNTGELFF. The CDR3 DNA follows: TGTGCCAGCAGCTTTCCTAGCGGGTCGAACACCGGGGAGCTGTTTTTT.

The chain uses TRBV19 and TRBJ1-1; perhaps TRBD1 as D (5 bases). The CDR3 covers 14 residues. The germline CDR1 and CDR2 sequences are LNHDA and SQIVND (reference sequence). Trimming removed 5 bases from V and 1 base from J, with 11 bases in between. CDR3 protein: CASSFLDKNTEAFF. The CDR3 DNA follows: TGTGCCAGTAGTTTCTTGGACAAGAACACTGAAGCTTTCTTT.

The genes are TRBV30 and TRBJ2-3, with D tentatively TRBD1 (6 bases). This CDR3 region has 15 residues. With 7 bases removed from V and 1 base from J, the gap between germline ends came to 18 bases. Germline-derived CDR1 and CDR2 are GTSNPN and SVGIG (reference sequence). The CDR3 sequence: CAYWAGVRGTDTQYF. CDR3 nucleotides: TGTGCCTACTGGGCAGGGGTCCGGGGCACAGATACGCAGTATTTT.

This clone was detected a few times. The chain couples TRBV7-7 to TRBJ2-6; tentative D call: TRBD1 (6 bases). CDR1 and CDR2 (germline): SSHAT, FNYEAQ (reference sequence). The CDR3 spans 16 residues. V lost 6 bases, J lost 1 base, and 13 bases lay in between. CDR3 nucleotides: TGTGCCAGCAGTCATCATACAGGGTCTGGGGCCAACGTCCTGACTTTC. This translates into CASSHHTGSGANVLTF.

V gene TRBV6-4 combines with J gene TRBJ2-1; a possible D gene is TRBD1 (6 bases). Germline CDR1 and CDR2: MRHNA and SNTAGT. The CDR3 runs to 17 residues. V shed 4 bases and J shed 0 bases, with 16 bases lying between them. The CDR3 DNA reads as TGTGCCAGCAGTGCTAAACAGGGATCCCACTCCTACAATGAGCAGTTCTTC. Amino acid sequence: CASSAKQGSHSYNEQFF.

The CDR3 nucleotides read TGTGCCAGCAGAAGACAGGCCAGCTATGGCTACACCTTC. Translating it yields CASRRQASYGYTF. The V and J genes are TRBV6-5 and TRBJ1-2; D may be TRBD1 (6 bases). Germline CDR1 is MNHEY and CDR2 is SVGAGI. The CDR3 runs 13 residues. Trimming pared 6 bases from V and 4 bases from J, leaving 12 bases between.

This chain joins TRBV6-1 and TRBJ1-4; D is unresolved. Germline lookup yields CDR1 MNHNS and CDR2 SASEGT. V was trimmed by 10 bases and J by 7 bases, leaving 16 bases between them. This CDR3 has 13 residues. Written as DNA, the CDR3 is TGTGCCACCAAAGCTCCCGGGTTTGAAAAACTGTTTTTT. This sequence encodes CATKAPGFEKLFF.